This T cell receptor beta chain was documented in a study of Ad26.COV2.S vaccination and SARS-CoV-2 variants. Overall study results and limits: Substantial response breadth was reportedly seen for spike-specific CD8+ and CD4+ T cells after vaccination. Participants given vaccine showed non-spike TCR breadth similar to that of placebo recipients.

In regard to this clone: Its specificity is not known.

TCRdb's table, derived via immunoSEQ multiplex PCR, lists solely in-frame clones and lacks some. The sample records about 350,000 clones, roughly 87% being singletons. The treatment: some 20 received Ad26.COV2.S at low or high dose, single or two shots; several received placebo; per-sample allocation not given. Sample collection was performed on day 63 after the first vaccine or placebo injection. Sequencing was performed on peripheral blood, taken in a trial of Ad26.COV2.S vaccine versus placebo. This sequence was found in a person aged 18-65 years who received the Ad26.COV2.S COVID-19 vaccine or a placebo.

The CDR3 region is CSAPTGVLAFF. The CDR3 DNA reads TGCAGTGCTCCTACAGGGGTCCTAGCTTTCTTT. This rearrangement joins TRBV20-1 to TRBJ1-1, with 7 bases lining up with TRBD1. CDR1 DFQATT and CDR2 SNEGSKA come from the germline V gene (reference sequence). CDR3 length equals 11 residues. Trimming removed 5 bases from V and 10 bases from J; junction bases left unmatched: 7.